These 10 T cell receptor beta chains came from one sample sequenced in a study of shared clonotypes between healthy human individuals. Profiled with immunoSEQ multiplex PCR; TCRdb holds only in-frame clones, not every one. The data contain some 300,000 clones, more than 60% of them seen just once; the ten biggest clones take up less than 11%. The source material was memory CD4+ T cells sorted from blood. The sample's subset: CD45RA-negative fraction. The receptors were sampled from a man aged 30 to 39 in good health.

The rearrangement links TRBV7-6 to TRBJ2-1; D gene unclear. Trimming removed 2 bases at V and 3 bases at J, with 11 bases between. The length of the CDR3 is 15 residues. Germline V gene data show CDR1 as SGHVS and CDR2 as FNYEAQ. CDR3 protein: CASSLSFGSYNEQFF. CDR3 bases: TGTGCCAGCAGCTTAAGTTTCGGCAGCTACAATGAGCAGTTCTTC. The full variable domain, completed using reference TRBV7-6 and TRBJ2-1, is GAGVSQSPRYKVTKRGQDVALRCDPISGHVSLYWYRQALGQGPEFLTYFNYEAQQDKSGLPNDRFSAERPEGSISTLTIQRTEQRDSAMYRCASSLSFGSYNEQFFGPGTRLTVL.

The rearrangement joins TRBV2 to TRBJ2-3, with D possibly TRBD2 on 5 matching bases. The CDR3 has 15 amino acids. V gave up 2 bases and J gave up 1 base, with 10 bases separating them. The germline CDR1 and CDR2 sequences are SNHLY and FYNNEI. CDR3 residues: CASSEWRVGTDTQYF. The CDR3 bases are TGTGCCAGCAGTGAATGGCGGGTGGGCACAGATACGCAGTATTTT. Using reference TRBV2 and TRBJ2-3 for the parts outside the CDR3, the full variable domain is EPEVTQTPSHQVTQMGQEVILRCVPISNHLYFYWYRQILGQKVEFLVSFYNNEISEKSEIFDDQFSVERPDGSNFTLKIRSTKLEDSAMYFCASSEWRVGTDTQYFGPGTRLTVL.

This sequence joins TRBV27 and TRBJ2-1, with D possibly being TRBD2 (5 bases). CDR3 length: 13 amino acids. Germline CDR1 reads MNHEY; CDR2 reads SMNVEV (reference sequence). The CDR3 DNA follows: TGTGCTACCCGGGGAAGCTCCTACAATGAGCAGTTCTTC. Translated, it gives CATRGSSYNEQFF.

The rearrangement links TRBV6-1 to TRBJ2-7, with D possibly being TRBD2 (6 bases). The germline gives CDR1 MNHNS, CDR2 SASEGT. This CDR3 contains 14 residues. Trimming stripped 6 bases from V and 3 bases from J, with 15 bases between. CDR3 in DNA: TGTGCCAGCAGCGCCGCTACGGGGGACTACGAGCAGTACTTC. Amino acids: CASSAATGDYEQYF.

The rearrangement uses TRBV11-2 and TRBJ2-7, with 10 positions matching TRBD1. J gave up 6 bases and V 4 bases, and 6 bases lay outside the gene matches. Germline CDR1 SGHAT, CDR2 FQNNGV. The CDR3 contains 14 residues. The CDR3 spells CASSSTGGRGEQYF. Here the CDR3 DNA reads TGTGCCAGCAGCTCGACAGGGGGCCGGGGCGAGCAGTACTTC.

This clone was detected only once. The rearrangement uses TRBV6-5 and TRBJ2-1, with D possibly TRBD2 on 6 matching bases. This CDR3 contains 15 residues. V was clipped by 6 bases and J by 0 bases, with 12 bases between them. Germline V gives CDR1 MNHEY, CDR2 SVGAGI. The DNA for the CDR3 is TGTGCCAGCAGAAGACTAGATCCCTCCTACAATGAGCAGTTCTTC. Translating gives CASRRLDPSYNEQFF.

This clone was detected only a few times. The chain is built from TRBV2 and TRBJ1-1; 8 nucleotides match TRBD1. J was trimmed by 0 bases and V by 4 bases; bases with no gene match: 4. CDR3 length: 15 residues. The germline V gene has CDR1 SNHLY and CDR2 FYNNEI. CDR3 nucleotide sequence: TGTGCCAGCAGTGGGCAGGGGGCCCTGAACACTGAAGCTTTCTTT. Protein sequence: CASSGQGALNTEAFF.

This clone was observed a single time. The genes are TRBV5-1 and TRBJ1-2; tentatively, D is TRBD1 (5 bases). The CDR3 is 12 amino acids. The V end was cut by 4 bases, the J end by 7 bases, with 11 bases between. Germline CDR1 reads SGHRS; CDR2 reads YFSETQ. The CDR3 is CASSMARGGYTF. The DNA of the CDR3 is TGCGCCAGCAGCATGGCGAGGGGTGGCTACACCTTC.

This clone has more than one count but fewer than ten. The CDR3 sequence is CASSLVSLGSGELFF. The CDR3 coding sequence is TGTGCCAGCAGCTTAGTGTCTTTGGGGTCCGGGGAGCTGTTTTTT. J is TRBJ2-2 and V is TRBV7-8; D ambiguous. CDR1 is SGHVS, CDR2 FQNEAQ, per germline. V lost 1 base and J lost 6, with 12 bases in between. This CDR3 comprises 15 residues.

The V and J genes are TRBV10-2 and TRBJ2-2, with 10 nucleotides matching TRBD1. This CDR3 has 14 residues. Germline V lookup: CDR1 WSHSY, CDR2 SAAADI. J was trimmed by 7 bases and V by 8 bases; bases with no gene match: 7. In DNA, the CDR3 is TGCGCCAGCTTTTGGACAGGGGGGTTCGGGGAGCTGTTTTTT. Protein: CASFWTGGFGELFF.